The 6 T cell receptor beta chains below were found in one sample sequenced in a study of T cell responses to AZD1222 COVID-19 vaccine. Some clones are missing from TCRdb's copy, which holds only in-frame ones; the method was immunoSEQ multiplex PCR. The table includes about 60,000 clones, 65% to 80% detected once. This specimen consisted of peripheral blood, obtained 28 days after the second AZD1222 dose. The source is an adult who received the AZD1222 COVID-19 vaccine.

V gene TRBV19 combines with J gene TRBJ2-7; 9 nucleotides align to TRBD1. This CDR3 contains 15 residues. The germline gives CDR1 LNHDA, CDR2 SQIVND (reference sequence). Trimming took 3 bases from V and 3 from J; bases not matched to a gene: 6. CDR3 amino acids: CASSILGTGIYEQYF. Here the CDR3 DNA reads TGTGCCAGTAGTATTCTCGGGACAGGGATCTACGAGCAGTACTTC. The full variable domain, completed using reference TRBV19 and TRBJ2-7, is DGGITQSPKYLFRKEGQNVTLSCEQNLNHDAMYWYRQDPGQGLRLIYYSQIVNDFQKGDIAEGYSVSREKKESFPLTVTSAQKNPTAFYLCASSILGTGIYEQYFGPGTRLTVT.

The chain uses TRBV4-3 and TRBJ1-6; 7 positions match TRBD1. This CDR3 is built from 15 residues. Trimming removed 0 bases from V and 10 bases from J; junction bases left unmatched: 6. CDR1 and CDR2 from the germline V gene are LGHNA and YSLEER. This chain's CDR3 is CASSQEYRGSSPLHF. Written as DNA, the CDR3 is TGCGCCAGCAGCCAAGAATACAGGGGTAGCTCACCCCTCCACTTT.

The rearrangement uses TRBV6-5 and TRBJ2-7; perhaps TRBD1 as D (7 bases). The V end was cut by 9 bases, the J end by 3 bases, with 21 bases between. The CDR3 has 15 amino acids. Germline assignment: CDR1 MNHEY and CDR2 SVGAGI. The CDR3 DNA is TGTGCCAGTAGACTAGGAGGGGGCCTGATCTACGAGCAGTACTTC. Amino acids: CASRLGGGLIYEQYF.

The V gene is TRBV27, the J gene TRBJ2-2; 8 bases match TRBD2. CDR3 size: 15 residues. Germline CDR1 and CDR2: MNHEY and SMNVEV (reference sequence). Trimming took 5 bases from V and 0 from J; bases not matched to a gene: 2. The CDR3 region is CASSPTSANTGELFF. Written as DNA, the CDR3 is TGTGCCAGCAGTCCGACTAGCGCGAACACCGGGGAGCTGTTTTTT.

The chain uses TRBV9 and TRBJ2-5; D not resolved. This CDR3 is 14 amino acids long. Germline V gene lookup returns CDR1 SGDLS and CDR2 YYNGEE. The V gene lost 0 bases and the J gene lost 2 bases, with 8 bases spanning the gap. The CDR3 spells CASSVAPRQETQYF. The CDR3 DNA follows: TGTGCCAGCAGCGTAGCCCCGAGACAAGAGACCCAGTACTTC.

This clone was found a few times. The rearrangement links TRBV7-9 to TRBJ1-1; 7 positions agree with TRBD1. Germline assignment: CDR1 SEHNR and CDR2 FQNEAQ (reference sequence). Trimming at V came to 5 bases and at J to 7 bases, leaving 10 bases not matched to a gene. This CDR3 is built from 14 residues. The CDR3 nucleotides are TGTGCCAGCAGCCTCGAAACAGGGGCTAATGAAGCTTTCTTT. Residues: CASSLETGANEAFF.